The entry below describes one T cell receptor (beta chain). Its specificity is unknown. The source of the sample is a study of cytomegalovirus exposure and HLA in healthy donors. As for the study in general: The platform used for the roughly 120 validation repertoires matched that of the approximately 640 first-cohort repertoires, a later analysis reported.

Study-wide results and caveats: The investigators catalogued 164 TCR beta chains as cytomegalovirus-associated.

The CDR3 spans 15 residues. Germline lookup yields CDR1 SGHRS and CDR2 YFSETQ. V gave up 7 bases and J gave up 0 bases; unmatched junction bases: 7. Profiled with immunoSEQ multiplex PCR; TCRdb holds only in-frame clones, not every one. The sample consists of tens of thousands of clones, around nine tenths of them appearing once. This sequence was found in a man younger than 30 in good health and CMV-seronegative. The sequencing input was PBMCs. The chain couples TRBV5-1 to TRBJ2-1; 7 bases are shared with TRBD2. CDR3 sequence (DNA): TGCGCCAGCTTTGGGGGGGTAAGCTCCTACAATGAGCAGTTCTTC. Translating it yields CASFGGVSSYNEQFF.